The sequence of this T cell receptor (beta chain) was determined in a study of vaccination and CD4 T cells after COVID-19. Study in general: Four females and six males made up the convalescents, two of whom were Hispanic.

The Oncomine TCR Beta short-read assay was applied to DNA of cultured CD4+ T cells. TCRdb re-analysed the PCR reads in MiXCR, keeping a single row per CDR3 protein. The data show tens of thousands of distinct CDR3 sequences, about 40% seen once. The time point was: late sampling 161 to 241 days after vaccination in a few convalescent patients. The treatment is: roughly 11-day PBMC culture with coronavirus spike peptide pools or control peptides (ViraFEST assay). The CDR3 spans 16 residues. Germline CDR1 is MDHEN and CDR2 is SYDVKM. V gave up 7 bases and J gave up 3 bases, with 22 bases separating them. This clonotype was counted between two and nine times. Its cognate antigen is unknown.

The input for sequencing was CD4+ T cells from blood, cultured in vitro, taken about 7 months after SARS-CoV-2 vaccination. V and J are TRBV28 and TRBJ2-7, with D perhaps being TRBD1 or TRBD2 (5 bases each). The receptor's source is a human donor who had recovered from COVID-19. The CDR3 nucleotides read TGTGCCAGCATCAGGGTGTTGGGGGAGAGTAACTACGAGCAGTACTTC. The encoded protein is CASIRVLGESNYEQYF.